This TCR beta chain originates from a study of molecular identifiers for immune sequencing clone quantification. This clonotype was detected only a few times. What it binds is unknown. Sorting defined naive CD8 T cells as CD8+CD4-CCR7+CD45RA+. TCRdb re-called the PCR reads with MiXCR, one entry per CDR3 protein. The repertoire holds 7,500 to 9,500 distinct CDR3 sequences, with around an eighth as singletons. Findings and limits, study-wide: Spiked-in Jurkat TCR RNA corresponding to one cell was reported as detectable against more than 950,000 naive cells.

In germline, CDR1 is SNHLY, CDR2 FYNNEI. The CDR3 contains 12 residues. Between the trimmed V and J ends, which lost 6 bases and 4 bases, there was a span of 7 bases. This rearrangement joins TRBV2 to TRBJ2-1; a possible D gene is TRBD1 (6 bases). The TCR comes from a human donor in good health. Some libraries in this study had Jurkat cell RNA spiked in. Sequencing input: naive CD8+ T cells from blood, with Jurkat cell RNA spiked in. This sample's subset: FACS-sorted CD8+CD4-CCR7+CD45RA+ naive T cells. CDR3 coding DNA: TGTGCCAGCAGGGACAGATACAATGAGCAGTTCTTC. Encoded protein: CASRDRYNEQFF.